The next 24 T cell receptor beta chains were all read from a single sample in a study of blood T cell repertoires in COVID-19. Profiled with immunoSEQ multiplex PCR; TCRdb holds only in-frame clones, not every one. The data contain about 160,000 clones, under 85% of them singletons. Sequenced material: peripheral blood. The receptors originated from a man between 65 and 85 years old with acute or convalescent COVID-19.

V is TRBV18 and J is TRBJ1-4; no reliable D call. The V end lost 8 bases, the J end lost 1 base, and 8 bases lay between the germline ends. The CDR3 extends over 13 amino acids. In germline, CDR1 is KGHSH, CDR2 LQKENI. This CDR3 is CASTTQTNEKLFF. The CDR3 nucleotides read TGTGCCAGCACGACACAAACTAATGAAAAACTGTTTTTT.

This rearrangement joins TRBV6-5 to TRBJ2-2; a weak D match, TRBD2 (6 bases). Germline CDR1 is MNHEY and CDR2 is SVGAGI. CDR3 length: 15 residues. Trimming removed 6 bases at V and 0 bases at J, with 11 bases between. CDR3 coding DNA: TGTGCCAGCAGACGGGGACTTTCGAACACCGGGGAGCTGTTTTTT. Protein sequence: CASRRGLSNTGELFF.

This chain uses TRBV27 with TRBJ1-1; D unclear. Germline loops: CDR1 MNHEY, CDR2 SMNVEV (reference sequence). CDR3 length equals 12 residues. V dropped 6 bases and J dropped 1 base, with 6 bases sitting between them. CDR3 sequence (DNA): TGTGCCAGCAGAGACACGAACACTGAAGCTTTCTTT. Amino acids: CASRDTNTEAFF.

The chain employs TRBV9 and TRBJ2-5; 14 bases are a match to TRBD2. Germline CDR1 is SGDLS and CDR2 is YYNGEE. With V trimmed by 3 bases and J by 5 bases, 3 bases remained unmatched. CDR3 length: 15 amino acids. The CDR3 nucleotides are TGTGCCAGCAGCGGGGGACTAGCGGGGGCGGAGACCCAGTACTTC. It is translated as CASSGGLAGAETQYF.

This chain links TRBV5-4 with TRBJ1-6; 10 bases align to TRBD1. V was pared by 3 bases and J by 7 bases, with 7 bases of the junction left unmatched. The CDR3 length is 16 residues. Germline CDR1 SGHNT, CDR2 YYREEE (reference sequence). The CDR3 sequence: CASSSPGQGGNSPLHF. DNA of the CDR3: TGTGCCAGCAGCTCTCCTGGACAGGGGGGCAATTCACCCCTCCACTTT.

The rearrangement links TRBV29-1 to TRBJ2-5, with 7 positions matching TRBD2. The ends lost 1 base at V and 2 bases at J; junction bases unmatched: 10. The CDR3 extends over 16 amino acids. CDR1 SQVTM and CDR2 ANQGSEA come from the germline V gene. The CDR3 DNA sequence: TGCAGCGTTGAAGTCTATCGGGGAGGGAGGCAAGAGACCCAGTACTTC. This sequence encodes CSVEVYRGGRQETQYF.

The chain recombines TRBV29-1 with TRBJ2-3; 8 nucleotides line up with TRBD1. Germline V lookup: CDR1 SQVTM, CDR2 ANQGSEA. The CDR3 is 19 residues long. Germline trimming cut 7 bases from V and 2 bases from J; bases unmatched to any gene: 23. CDR3 loop: CSAPGGEIMTSSHTDTQYF. The CDR3 coding sequence is TGCAGCGCCCCAGGGGGCGAAATTATGACATCCTCCCACACAGATACGCAGTATTTT.

J is TRBJ1-2 and V is TRBV2; D remains unclear. Germline CDR1 and CDR2: SNHLY and FYNNEI. This CDR3 contains 12 residues. The ends were cut back, 3 bases at V and 4 bases at J, with 6 bases in the middle. CDR3: CASSDRFYGYTF. CDR3 sequence (DNA): TGTGCCAGCAGTGATCGTTTCTATGGCTACACCTTC.

In this sample, this clone turned up a few times. This chain links TRBV3-1 (or the pseudogene TRBV3-2) with TRBJ2-5, with TRBD2 matching over 14 bases. The J segment lost 2 bases and the V segment lost 4 bases, leaving 6 bases of the junction unmatched. The CDR3 loop spans 17 amino acids. CDR1 and CDR2 (germline): LGHDT, YNNKEL (reference sequence). CDR3: CASSRTSGGQGQETQYF. CDR3 bases: TGTGCCAGCAGCCGGACTAGCGGGGGGCAGGGACAAGAGACCCAGTACTTC.

The chain recombines TRBV28 with TRBJ2-7; 8 bases align to TRBD1. V gave up 3 bases and J gave up 3 bases; unmatched junction bases: 7. CDR3 length equals 15 residues. Per germline, CDR1 MDHEN and CDR2 SYDVKM. The CDR3 nucleotides read TGTGCCAGCAGTTTCCCGACCGACAGGGGCTACGAGCAGTACTTC. Its translation is CASSFPTDRGYEQYF. Complete variable domain (other parts from reference TRBV28 and TRBJ2-7): DVKVTQSSRYLVKRTGEKVFLECVQDMDHENMFWYRQDPGLGLRLIYFSYDVKMKEKGDIPEGYSVSREKKERFSLILESASTNQTSMYLCASSFPTDRGYEQYFGPGTRLTVT.

V and J are TRBV27 and TRBJ2-3; the D is unclear. CDR1 is MNHEY, CDR2 SMNVEV, per germline (reference sequence). This CDR3 spans 15 amino acids. Trimming pared 6 bases from V and 0 bases from J, leaving 13 bases between. CDR3 region: CASRSGRSSTDTQYF. CDR3 DNA: TGTGCCAGCAGAAGTGGCAGGTCTAGCACAGATACGCAGTATTTT.

The chain uses TRBV30 and TRBJ1-2; TRBD1 matches 7 bases. CDR1 is GTSNPN and CDR2 is SVGIG in the germline V gene (reference sequence). CDR3 length: 15 residues. The J segment lost 1 base and the V segment lost 5 bases, leaving 10 bases of the junction unmatched. CDR3 nucleotides: TGTGCCTGGGAGTCCGGGACAGTCATTAACTATGGCTACACCTTC. It translates to CAWESGTVINYGYTF.

The chain links TRBV14 to TRBJ2-7; the D gene is possibly TRBD2 (5 bases). V lost 4 bases and J lost 4, with 5 bases in between. The CDR3 sequence is 11 residues long. Germline CDR1 SGHDN, CDR2 FVKESK. The CDR3 DNA reads as TGTGCCAGCAGCCGGGAGTACGAGCAGTACTTC. Protein: CASSREYEQYF.

The chain uses TRBV27 and TRBJ2-3, with a weak D call TRBD2 (6 bases). The V gene's germline CDR1 is MNHEY and CDR2 SMNVEV (reference sequence). The V end lost 7 bases, the J end lost 1 base, and 15 bases lay between the germline ends. This CDR3 is built from 15 residues. The CDR3 DNA follows: TGTGCCAGCACCCGTGGGGCTAGCGGCACAGATACGCAGTATTTT. Protein product: CASTRGASGTDTQYF.

The V gene is TRBV11-3, the J gene TRBJ1-4; the match to TRBD1 covers 7 bases. CDR3 length equals 15 residues. Germline lookup yields CDR1 SGHNT and CDR2 YENEEA. Trimming removed 6 bases from V and 2 bases from J; junction bases left unmatched: 6. The CDR3 is CASSLLTGTNEKLFF. In DNA, the CDR3 is TGTGCCAGCAGTTTGTTGACAGGGACTAATGAAAAACTGTTTTTT.

The V gene is TRBV28, the J gene TRBJ1-2; no clear D gene. The CDR3 is 14 residues long. With 8 bases removed from V and 2 bases from J, the gap between germline ends came to 15 bases. Germline V gene sequence: CDR1 MDHEN, CDR2 SYDVKM. CDR3 protein: CASDGLRANYGYTF. CDR3 DNA sequence: TGTGCCAGCGATGGACTTCGCGCGAACTATGGCTACACCTTC.

This sequence joins TRBV19 and TRBJ1-5; D is ambiguous. The CDR3 totals 13 residues. With 1 base removed from V and 4 bases from J, the gap between germline ends came to 5 bases. Germline V lookup: CDR1 LNHDA, CDR2 SQIVND (reference sequence). DNA for the CDR3: TGTGCCAGTAGTATAGCCCAAAATCAGCCCCAGCATTTT. Encoded protein: CASSIAQNQPQHF.

At least ten counts were recorded for this clone. The J gene is TRBJ1-5, the V gene TRBV6-5, with 8 bases lining up with TRBD1. V was pared by 5 bases and J by 4 bases, with 7 bases of the junction left unmatched. CDR1 is MNHEY, CDR2 SVGAGI, per germline. The CDR3 sequence is 15 residues long. The CDR3 loop is CASSRATGENQPQHF. The CDR3, as DNA: TGTGCCAGCAGTAGGGCGACAGGGGAAAATCAGCCCCAGCATTTT.

CDR3: CASSAVLSTDTQYF. The CDR3 DNA reads TGTGCCAGCAGTGCTGTTCTTAGCACAGATACGCAGTATTTT. The gene calls are TRBV2 and TRBJ2-3; D ambiguous. Germline V lookup: CDR1 SNHLY, CDR2 FYNNEI. This CDR3 contains 14 residues. Trimming removed 4 bases from V and 0 bases from J, with 8 bases in between.

This chain links TRBV30 with TRBJ2-2; D perhaps matches TRBD2 (5 bases). CDR3 length: 15 residues. Between the trimmed V and J ends, which lost 0 bases and 2 bases, there was a span of 10 bases. Germline V gene data show CDR1 as GTSNPN and CDR2 as SVGIG (reference sequence). CDR3 amino acids: CAWSVETTNTGELFF. DNA of the CDR3: TGTGCCTGGAGTGTAGAGACTACTAACACCGGGGAGCTGTTTTTT.

This chain uses TRBV3-1 (or the pseudogene TRBV3-2) with TRBJ2-1, with TRBD1 matching 8 bases. There are 15 residues in the CDR3. V shed 4 bases and J 7 bases; nucleotides not matched to a gene: 9. Germline V lookup: CDR1 LGHDT, CDR2 YNNKEL (reference sequence). The CDR3 nucleotides are TGTGCCAGCAGCCTCAGGGGGCAAGTTGGGAATGAGCAGTTCTTC. Translated, it gives CASSLRGQVGNEQFF.

The chain has TRBV25-1 and TRBJ2-3, with D perhaps matching TRBD2 (5 bases). The CDR3 runs to 13 residues. V gave up 6 bases and J gave up 2 bases, with 9 bases separating them. Germline V gene lookup returns CDR1 MGHDK and CDR2 SYGVNS. Here the CDR3 reads CASRAEATDTQYF. CDR3 bases: TGTGCCAGCAGGGCGGAGGCCACAGATACGCAGTATTTT.

This rearrangement joins TRBV10-1 to TRBJ2-7; tentative D call: TRBD1 (6 bases). The CDR3 has 14 amino acids. Germline loops: CDR1 WNHNN, CDR2 SYGVQD (reference sequence). Trimming stripped 4 bases from V and 0 bases from J, with 10 bases between. CDR3: CASSATGLSYEQYF. CDR3 in DNA: TGCGCCAGCAGTGCGACAGGCCTCTCCTACGAGCAGTACTTC.

The J gene is TRBJ1-1, the V gene TRBV13, with a possible D match to TRBD1 (5 bases). This CDR3 has 14 amino acids. Germline lookup yields CDR1 PRHDT and CDR2 FYEKMQ (reference sequence). V was cut by 3 bases and J by 6 bases, with 14 bases left in between. CDR3 residues: CASSLGRGRPEAFF. For the CDR3, the DNA is TGTGCCAGCAGCTTGGGCCGGGGGAGACCTGAAGCTTTCTTT.